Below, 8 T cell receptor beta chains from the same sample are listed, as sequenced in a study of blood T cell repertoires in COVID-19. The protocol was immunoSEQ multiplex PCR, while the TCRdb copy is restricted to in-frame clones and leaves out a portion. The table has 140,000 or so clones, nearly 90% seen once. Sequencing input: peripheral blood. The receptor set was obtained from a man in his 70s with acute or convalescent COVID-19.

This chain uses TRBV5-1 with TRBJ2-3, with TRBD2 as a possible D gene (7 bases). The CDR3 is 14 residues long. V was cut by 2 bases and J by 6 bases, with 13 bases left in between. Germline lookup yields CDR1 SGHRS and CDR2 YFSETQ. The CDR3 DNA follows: TGCGCCAGCAGCTTTCGCGGGGGCCAGGATACGCAGTATTTT. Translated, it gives CASSFRGGQDTQYF.

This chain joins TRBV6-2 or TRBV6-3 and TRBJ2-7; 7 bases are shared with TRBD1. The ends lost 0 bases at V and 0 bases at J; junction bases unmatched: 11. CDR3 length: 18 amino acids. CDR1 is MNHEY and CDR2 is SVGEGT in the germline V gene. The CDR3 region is CASSYSLRDSWSSYEQYF. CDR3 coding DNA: TGTGCCAGCAGTTACTCCCTCCGGGACAGCTGGTCCTCCTACGAGCAGTACTTC.

CDR3 region: CAGAQGAYEQYF. The CDR3 DNA reads as TGTGCCGGGGCCCAGGGGGCTTACGAGCAGTACTTC. The rearrangement uses TRBV2 and TRBJ2-7; 8 nucleotides align to TRBD1. CDR3 length equals 12 residues. Germline lookup yields CDR1 SNHLY and CDR2 FYNNEI. J lost 4 bases, V lost 11 bases, and 7 bases had no gene match.

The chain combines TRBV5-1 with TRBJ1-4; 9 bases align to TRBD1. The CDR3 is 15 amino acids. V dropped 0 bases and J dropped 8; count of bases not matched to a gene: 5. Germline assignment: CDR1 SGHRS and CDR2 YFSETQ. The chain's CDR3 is CASSLGDRDREKLFF. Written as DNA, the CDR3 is TGCGCCAGCAGCTTGGGGGACAGGGACCGAGAAAAACTGTTTTTT.

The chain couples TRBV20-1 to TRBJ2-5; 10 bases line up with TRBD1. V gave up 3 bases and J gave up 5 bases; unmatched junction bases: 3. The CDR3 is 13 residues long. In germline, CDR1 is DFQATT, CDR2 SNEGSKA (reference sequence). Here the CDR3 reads CSASRTGGETQYF. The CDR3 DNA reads TGCAGTGCTAGTAGGACAGGGGGGGAGACCCAGTACTTC.

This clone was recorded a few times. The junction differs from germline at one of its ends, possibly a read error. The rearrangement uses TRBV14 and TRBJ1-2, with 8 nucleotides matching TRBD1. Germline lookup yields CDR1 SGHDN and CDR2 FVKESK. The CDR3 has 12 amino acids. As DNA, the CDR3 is TGTGCCAGCAGCCTACTCAGGGGGCGTATCGCCTTC. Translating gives CASSLLRGRIAF. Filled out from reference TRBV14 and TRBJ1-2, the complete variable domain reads EAGVTQFPSHSVIEKGQTVTLRCDPISGHDNLYWYRRVMGKEIKFLLHFVKESKQDESGMPNNRFLAERTGGTYSTLKVQPAELEDSGVYFCASSLLRGRIAFGSGTRLTVV.

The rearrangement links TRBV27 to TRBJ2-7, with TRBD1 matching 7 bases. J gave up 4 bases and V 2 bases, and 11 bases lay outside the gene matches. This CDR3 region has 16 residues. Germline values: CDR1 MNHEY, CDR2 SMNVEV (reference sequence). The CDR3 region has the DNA TGTGCCAGCAGTTTAAGTACAGGGGCGCGGAGTTACGAGCAGTACTTC. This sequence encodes CASSLSTGARSYEQYF.

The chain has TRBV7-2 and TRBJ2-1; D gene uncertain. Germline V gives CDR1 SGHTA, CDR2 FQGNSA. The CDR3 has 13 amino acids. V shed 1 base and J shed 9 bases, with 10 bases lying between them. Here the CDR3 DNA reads TGTGCCAGCAGCTTAGGGCTGGCTGGTGAGCAGTTCTTC. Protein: CASSLGLAGEQFF. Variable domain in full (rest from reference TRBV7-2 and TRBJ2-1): GAGVSQSPSNKVTEKGKDVELRCDPISGHTALYWYRQSLGQGLEFLIYFQGNSAPDKSGLPSDRFSAERTGGSVSTLTIQRTQQEDSAVYLCASSLGLAGEQFFGPGTRLTVL.